This T cell receptor beta chain was captured by sequencing in a study of glioma-infiltrating T cells after dendritic cell vaccination. The time point here: after dendritic cell vaccination, including at tumor progression/relapse. Germline CDR1 and CDR2: SGHAT and FQNNGV. This CDR3 contains 16 residues. V lost 5 bases to trimming and J lost 5 bases, with 19 bases between them. The data were produced by immunoSEQ multiplex PCR, yet TCRdb's version contains in-frame clones alone and is incomplete. The table lists 99,000 or so clones, 65% to 85% of them singletons. This TCR was recovered from a human donor with glioblastoma. Sample: blood, taken after dendritic cell vaccination. V and J are TRBV11-2 and TRBJ2-1, with a weak D call TRBD2 (5 bases). CDR3 region: CASSPITSILNNEQFF. CDR3 nucleotide sequence: TGTGCCAGCAGCCCAATCACTAGTATCCTCAACAATGAGCAGTTCTTC.